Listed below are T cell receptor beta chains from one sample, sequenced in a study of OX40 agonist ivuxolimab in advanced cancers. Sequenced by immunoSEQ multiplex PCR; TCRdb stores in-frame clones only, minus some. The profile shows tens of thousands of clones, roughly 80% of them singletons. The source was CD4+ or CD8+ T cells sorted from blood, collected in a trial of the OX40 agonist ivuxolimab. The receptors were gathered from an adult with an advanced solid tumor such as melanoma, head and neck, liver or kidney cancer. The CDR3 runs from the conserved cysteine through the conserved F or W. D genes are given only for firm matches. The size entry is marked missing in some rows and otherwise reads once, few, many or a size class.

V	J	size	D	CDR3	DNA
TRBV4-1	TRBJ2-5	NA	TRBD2	CASSQVPGLAQETQYF	TGCGCCAGCAGCCAGGTACCGGGACTAGCTCAAGAGACCCAGTACTTC
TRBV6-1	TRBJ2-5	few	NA	CASTLHRGGETQYF	TGTGCCAGCACTCTCCATAGGGGGGGGGAGACCCAGTACTTC
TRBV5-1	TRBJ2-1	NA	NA	CASSPLDPNNEQFF	TGCGCCAGCAGCCCCCTTGACCCTAACAATGAGCAGTTCTTC
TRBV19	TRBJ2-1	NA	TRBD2	CASSPGLAELYNEQFF	TGTGCCAGTAGTCCCGGGCTAGCGGAGCTCTACAATGAGCAGTTCTTC
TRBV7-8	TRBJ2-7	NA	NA	CASSRSGLYYEQYF	TGTGCCAGCAGCCGTTCGGGCCTCTACTACGAGCAGTACTTC
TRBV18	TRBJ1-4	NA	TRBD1	CASSQDRVSEKLFF	TGTGCCAGCTCACAAGACAGGGTGAGCGAAAAACTGTTTTTT
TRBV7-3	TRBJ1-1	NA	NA	CASSPGAGAEAFF	TGTGCCAGCAGCCCGGGTGCCGGGGCTGAAGCTTTCTTT
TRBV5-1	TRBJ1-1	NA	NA	CASSPQGRVNTEAFF	TGCGCCAGCAGCCCACAGGGTAGGGTGAACACTGAAGCTTTCTTT
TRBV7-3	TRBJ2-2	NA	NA	CASSPISTGELFF	TGTGCCAGCAGCCCGATCAGCACCGGGGAGCTGTTTTTT
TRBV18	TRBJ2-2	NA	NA	CASSLRKSGANTGELFF	TGTGCCAGCTCACTAAGGAAGTCTGGGGCGAACACCGGGGAGCTGTTTTTT
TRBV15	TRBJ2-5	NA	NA	CATSREGGRGTQYF	TGTGCCACCAGCAGAGAAGGCGGTCGGGGGACCCAGTACTTC
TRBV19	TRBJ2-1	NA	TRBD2	CASSSVAGNNEQFF	TGTGCCAGTAGTTCTGTAGCGGGGAACAATGAGCAGTTCTTC
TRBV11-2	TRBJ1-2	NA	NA	CASSLDRWDKYYGYTF	TGTGCCAGCAGCTTAGATCGCTGGGACAAGTACTATGGCTACACCTTC
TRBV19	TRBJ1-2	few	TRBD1	CASSRTGGVPGYTF	TGTGCCAGTAGTCGGACAGGGGGCGTCCCTGGCTACACCTTC
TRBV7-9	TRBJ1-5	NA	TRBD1	CASSLAGQRQPQHF	TGTGCCAGCAGCTTAGCGGGACAGAGACAGCCCCAGCATTTT
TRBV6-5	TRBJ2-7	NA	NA	CASSYSSGHSYEQYF	TGTGCCAGCAGTTACTCCTCGGGACATTCCTACGAGCAGTACTTC
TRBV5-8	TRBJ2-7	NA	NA	CASSQVRRGQYF	TGTGCCAGCAGCCAAGTCCGTAGAGGGCAGTACTTC
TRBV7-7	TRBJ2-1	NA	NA	CASSTGTYNEQFF	TGTGCTAGCAGCACGGGGACCTACAATGAGCAGTTCTTC
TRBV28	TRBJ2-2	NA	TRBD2	CASSRRLARASGELFF	TGTGCCAGCAGTCGAAGACTAGCGCGCGCGTCCGGGGAGCTGTTTTTT
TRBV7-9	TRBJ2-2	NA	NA	CASSLSPPNTGELFF	TGTGCCAGCAGCTTGAGTCCACCCAACACCGGGGAGCTGTTTTTT
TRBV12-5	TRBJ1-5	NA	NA	CASGLVGGGGFNQPQHF	TGTGCTAGTGGTTTGGTAGGTGGGGGGGGGTTTAATCAGCCCCAGCATTTT
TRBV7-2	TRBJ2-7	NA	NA	CASSFQNEQYF	TGTGCCAGCAGCTTCCAAAACGAGCAGTACTTC
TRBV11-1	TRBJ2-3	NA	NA	CASSLRTDTQYF	TGTGCCAGCAGCTTGAGAACAGATACGCAGTATTTT
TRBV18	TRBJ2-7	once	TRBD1	CASSPGGRGLYEQYF	TGTGCCAGCTCACCAGGGGGCAGGGGGCTTTACGAGCAGTACTTC
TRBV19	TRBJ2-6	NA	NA	CASSIGTPSSGANVLTF	TGTGCCAGTAGTATTGGTACGCCGAGCTCTGGGGCCAACGTCCTGACTTTC
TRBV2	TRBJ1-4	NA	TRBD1	CASNRRDRAEKLFF	TGTGCCAGCAACCGTCGGGACAGGGCGGAAAAACTGTTTTTT
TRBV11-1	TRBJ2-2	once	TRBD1	CASRPTGSPGELFF	TGTGCCAGCAGACCGACAGGGTCGCCCGGGGAGCTGTTTTTT
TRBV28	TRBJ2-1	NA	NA	CASSLDSLIYEQFF	TGTGCCAGCAGTTTAGACAGTTTGATCTATGAGCAGTTCTTC
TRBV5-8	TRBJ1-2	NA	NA	CASSLGGGYTF	TGTGCCAGCAGCTTGGGGGGTGGCTACACCTTC
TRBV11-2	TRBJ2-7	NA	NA	CASSVAGSGYEQYF	TGTGCCAGCAGCGTCGCAGGGAGCGGCTACGAGCAGTACTTC
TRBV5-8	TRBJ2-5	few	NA	CASSPWIALSGETQYF	TGTGCCAGCAGCCCCTGGATAGCGCTATCAGGGGAGACCCAGTACTTC
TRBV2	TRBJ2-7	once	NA	CASTRRTSTYEQYF	TGTGCCAGCACCCGCAGGACTTCGACCTACGAGCAGTACTTC
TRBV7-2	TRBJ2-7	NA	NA	CASSLDAGTPREQYF	TGTGCCAGCAGCTTAGACGCGGGGACACCCCGCGAGCAGTACTTC
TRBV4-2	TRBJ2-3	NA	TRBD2	CASSRREASTDTQYF	TGTGCCAGCAGCCGACGGGAGGCTAGCACAGATACGCAGTATTTT
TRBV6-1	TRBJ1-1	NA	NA	CASSWTDSEAFF	TGTGCCAGCAGTTGGACGGACTCTGAAGCTTTCTTT
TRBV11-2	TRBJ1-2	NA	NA	CASSFVTGGGNYGYTF	TGTGCCAGCAGCTTCGTCACGGGGGGCGGGAACTATGGCTACACCTTC
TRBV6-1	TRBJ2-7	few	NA	CASSESRVGAYEQYF	TGTGCCAGCAGTGAATCCAGGGTAGGGGCCTACGAGCAGTACTTC
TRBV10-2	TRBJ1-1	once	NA	CASTGGLMVTSEAFF	TGCGCCAGCACGGGGGGGTTGATGGTGACATCTGAAGCTTTCTTT
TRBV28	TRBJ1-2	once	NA	CASRPRPNYGYTF	TGTGCCAGCAGACCTCGCCCTAACTATGGCTACACCTTC
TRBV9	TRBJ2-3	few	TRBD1	CASSVALQGGDTQYF	TGTGCCAGCAGCGTAGCTCTACAGGGGGGAGATACGCAGTATTTT
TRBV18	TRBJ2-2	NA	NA	CASSRDINTGELFF	TGTGCCAGCTCCCGGGACATTAACACCGGGGAGCTGTTTTTT
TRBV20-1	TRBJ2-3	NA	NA	CSASHGDTQYF	TGCAGTGCTAGCCATGGAGATACGCAGTATTTT
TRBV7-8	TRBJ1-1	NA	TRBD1	CASSVDRGTEAFF	TGTGCCAGCAGCGTCGACAGGGGCACTGAAGCTTTCTTT
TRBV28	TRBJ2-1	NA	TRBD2	CASSLPSGTSAYNEQFF	TGTGCCAGCAGTTTGCCTTCCGGGACTAGCGCCTACAATGAGCAGTTCTTC
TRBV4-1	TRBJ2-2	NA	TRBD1	CASSHRVTGQENTGELFF	TGCGCCAGCAGCCACAGAGTTACGGGACAGGAGAACACCGGGGAGCTGTTTTTT
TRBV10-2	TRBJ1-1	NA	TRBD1	CASSARAGGARNTEAFF	TGCGCCAGCAGTGCGCGAGCAGGGGGCGCGAGGAACACTGAAGCTTTCTTT
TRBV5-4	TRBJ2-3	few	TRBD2	CASSSKTSSTDTQYF	TGTGCCAGCAGCTCTAAGACTAGCAGCACAGATACGCAGTATTTT
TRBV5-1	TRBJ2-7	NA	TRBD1	CASSEGTGPIHEQYF	TGCGCCAGCAGCGAAGGGACAGGGCCAATACACGAGCAGTACTTC
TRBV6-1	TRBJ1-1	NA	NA	CASSGGNTEAFF	TGTGCCAGCAGTGGAGGGAACACTGAAGCTTTCTTT